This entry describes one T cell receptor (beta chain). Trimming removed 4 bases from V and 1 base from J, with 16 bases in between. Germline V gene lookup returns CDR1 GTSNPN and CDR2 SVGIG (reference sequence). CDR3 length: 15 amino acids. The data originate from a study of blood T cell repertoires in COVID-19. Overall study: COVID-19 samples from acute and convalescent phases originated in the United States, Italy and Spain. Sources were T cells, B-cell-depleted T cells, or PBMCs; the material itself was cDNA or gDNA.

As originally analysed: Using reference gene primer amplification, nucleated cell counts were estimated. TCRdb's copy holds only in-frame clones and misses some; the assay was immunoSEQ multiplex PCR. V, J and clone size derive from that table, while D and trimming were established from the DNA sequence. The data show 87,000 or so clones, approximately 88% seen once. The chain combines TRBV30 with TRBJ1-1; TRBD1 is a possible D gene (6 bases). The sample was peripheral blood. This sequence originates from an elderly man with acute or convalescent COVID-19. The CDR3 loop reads CAWKLTGSSNTEAFF. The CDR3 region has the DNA TGTGCCTGGAAATTAACAGGGTCGTCGAACACTGAAGCTTTCTTT.